This T cell receptor beta chain was sequenced during a study of T-cell reconstitution after alpha-beta-depleted transplantation in children. This clonotype has ten or more counts. Its antigen remains unknown. The study, taken as a whole, reports: Several patients had high TCRbeta diversity at day 60; it came from surviving recipient T cells and thymic progenitors. Counts and diversity of T cells one year after transplant came mostly from newly produced T cells. Several hundred expanded graft clones reportedly were the source of alpha-beta T cells about two months after transplant.

With 5 bases clipped from V and 7 bases from J, the junction kept 5 bases outside the gene matches. CDR1 and CDR2 from the germline V gene are LNHDA and SQIVND (reference sequence). The CDR3 has 14 residues. The TCRbeta library incorporated unique molecular identifiers. One entry per CDR3 protein, called by TCRdb with MiXCR from the PCR reads. The profile shows 490,000 or so distinct CDR3 sequences, about 10% of them singletons. The sequencing here drew on PBMCs, taken before TCRalphabeta/CD19-depleted stem cell transplant. This chain links TRBV19 with TRBJ1-4; 9 bases are shared with TRBD1. This sequence originates from a child aged 2-15 years with inherited bone marrow failure, due to receive a stem cell transplant. The CDR3 DNA reads as TGTGCCAGTAGTCAACAGGGGGCGAGTGAAAAACTGTTTTTT. This sequence encodes CASSQQGASEKLFF.